This T cell receptor (beta chain) was recorded in a study of response to subunit inactivated influenza vaccine. TCRdb re-called the RT-PCR reads through MiXCR, storing one row per CDR3 protein. The data hold almost 250,000 distinct CDR3 sequences, with over 9% observed a single time. V lost 3 bases to trimming and J lost 4 bases, with 17 bases between them. The germline CDR1 and CDR2 sequences are DFQATT and SNEGSKA (reference sequence). The CDR3 runs to 15 residues. About this clonotype itself: Its antigen is not known.

Study-level results: The authors suggested that every seasonal influenza vaccination recruits few new T cells.

The material sequenced was non-naive T cells sorted from PBMCs, taken less than 15 days before vaccination. V usage is TRBV20-1 and J usage is TRBJ2-3; D is possibly TRBD1 or TRBD2 (5 bases each). This clonotype originated in a man aged 45-65 years who received an inactivated influenza vaccine. CDR3 sequence (DNA): TGCAGTGCTAGCGGTGCCCGGGGCCGCCCAGATACGCAGTATTTT. Its protein product is CSASGARGRPDTQYF.